This T cell receptor beta chain was recovered during a study of T cell changes during pregnancy in multiple sclerosis. V shed 2 bases, J shed 8 bases, and the junction held 4 bases outside the gene matches. Germline CDR1 SGDLS, CDR2 YYNGEE. The CDR3 consists of 13 residues. Data came from immunoSEQ multiplex PCR; TCRdb stores just in-frame clones and leaves some out. The top ten clones hold 4.5% to 6.5% of a sample with 29,000 or so clones, approximately 94% of them seen once. Sequencing was performed on CD8+ T cells from peripheral blood mononuclear cells, taken before pregnancy. This chain joins TRBV9 and TRBJ1-2; 9 positions agree with TRBD1. The source of this sequence is a female donor with multiple sclerosis, enrolled in a pregnancy study. The CDR3 loop reads CASSVGTGSGYTF. Written as DNA, the CDR3 is TGTGCCAGCAGCGTCGGGACAGGGTCGGGCTACACCTTC.